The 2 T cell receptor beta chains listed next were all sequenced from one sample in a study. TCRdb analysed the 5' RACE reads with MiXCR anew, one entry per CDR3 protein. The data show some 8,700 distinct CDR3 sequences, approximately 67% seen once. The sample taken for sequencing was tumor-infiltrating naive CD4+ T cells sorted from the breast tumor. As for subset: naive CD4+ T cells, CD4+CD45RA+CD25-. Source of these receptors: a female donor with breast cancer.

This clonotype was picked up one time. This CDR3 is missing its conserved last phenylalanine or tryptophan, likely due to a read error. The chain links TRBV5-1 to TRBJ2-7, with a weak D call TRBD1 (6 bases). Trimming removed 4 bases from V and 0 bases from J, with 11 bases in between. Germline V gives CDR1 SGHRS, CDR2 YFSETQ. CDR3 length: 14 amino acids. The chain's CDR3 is CASSGSTGSYEQYC. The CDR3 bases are TGCGCCAGCAGCGGATCGACAGGCTCCTACGAGCAGTACTGC.

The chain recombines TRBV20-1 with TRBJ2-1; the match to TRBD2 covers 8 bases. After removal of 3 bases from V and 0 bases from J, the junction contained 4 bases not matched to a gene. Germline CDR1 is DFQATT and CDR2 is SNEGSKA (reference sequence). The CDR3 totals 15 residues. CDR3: CSASAGTSSYNEQFF. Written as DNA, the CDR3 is TGCAGTGCTAGCGCCGGGACTAGCTCCTACAATGAGCAGTTCTTC.